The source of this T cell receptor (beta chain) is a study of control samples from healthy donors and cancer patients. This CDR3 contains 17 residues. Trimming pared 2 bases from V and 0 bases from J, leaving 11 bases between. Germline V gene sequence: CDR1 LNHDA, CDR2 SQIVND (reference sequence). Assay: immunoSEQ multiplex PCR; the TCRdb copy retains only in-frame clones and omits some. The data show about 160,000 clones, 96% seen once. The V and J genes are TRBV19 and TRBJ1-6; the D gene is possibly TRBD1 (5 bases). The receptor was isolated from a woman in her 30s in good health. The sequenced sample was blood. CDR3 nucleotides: TGTGCCAGTAGTATAAGGGACGCGAGCTCCTATAATTCACCCCTCCACTTT. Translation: CASSIRDASSYNSPLHF. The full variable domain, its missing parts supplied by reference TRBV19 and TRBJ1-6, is DGGITQSPKYLFRKEGQNVTLSCEQNLNHDAMYWYRQDPGQGLRLIYYSQIVNDFQKGDIAEGYSVSREKKESFPLTVTSAQKNPTAFYLCASSIRDASSYNSPLHFGNGTRLTVT.